Shown below are 21 T cell receptor beta chains from a single sample sequenced in a study of T cell changes during pregnancy in multiple sclerosis. TCRdb's copy holds only in-frame clones and misses some; the assay was immunoSEQ multiplex PCR. The profile shows 40,000 to 60,000 clones, under 95% of them singletons. Sequenced here: CD8+ T cells from peripheral blood mononuclear cells, sampled before pregnancy. Source of these receptors: a female donor with multiple sclerosis, enrolled in a pregnancy study.

This clone was seen just once. The chain is built from TRBV6-4 and TRBJ2-3; 12 bases are shared with TRBD1. Germline CDR1 reads MRHNA; CDR2 reads SNTAGT. The CDR3 length is 15 residues. Germline trimming cut 7 bases from V and 6 bases from J; bases unmatched to any gene: 8. As DNA, the CDR3 is TGTGCCAGCACCGCCGGGACAGGGGGCAGGGATACGCAGTATTTT. The encoded protein is CASTAGTGGRDTQYF.

The chain has TRBV29-1 and TRBJ1-1, with D perhaps TRBD1 (5 bases). V lost 2 bases to trimming and J lost 4 bases, with 11 bases between them. Germline CDR1 SQVTM, CDR2 ANQGSEA. This CDR3 has 13 residues. CDR3 DNA sequence: TGCAGCGTTGAAAAAGGGGAAGTCACTGAAGCTTTCTTT. Amino acids: CSVEKGEVTEAFF.

The chain carries TRBV29-1 and TRBJ1-2; D not resolved. Germline V gene lookup returns CDR1 SQVTM and CDR2 ANQGSEA. The CDR3 loop spans 12 amino acids. With 4 bases removed from V and 3 bases from J, the gap between germline ends came to 9 bases. This chain's CDR3 is CSVVMEDYGYTF. CDR3 sequence (DNA): TGCAGCGTTGTTATGGAGGACTATGGCTACACCTTC.

The CDR3 DNA sequence: TGTGCCTGGAGTGTGGGACATAACTATGGCTACACCTTC. It translates to CAWSVGHNYGYTF. V and J are TRBV30 and TRBJ1-2; TRBD1 might be the D (6 bases). Trimming took off 0 bases at V and 1 base at J, with 6 bases between the two ends. Germline lookup yields CDR1 GTSNPN and CDR2 SVGIG (reference sequence). The CDR3 covers 13 residues.

This chain joins TRBV7-7 and TRBJ2-7, with 9 positions matching TRBD1. This CDR3 is 15 amino acids long. In germline, CDR1 is SSHAT, CDR2 FNYEAQ (reference sequence). J lost 4 bases, V lost 5 bases, and 9 bases had no gene match. The CDR3 sequence is CASSEFPGTGYEQYF. The CDR3 region has the DNA TGTGCCAGCAGCGAATTCCCGGGGACAGGGTACGAGCAGTACTTC. Based on the CDR3 plus reference TRBV7-7 and TRBJ2-7, the full variable domain is GAGVSQSPRYKVTKRGQDVTLRCDPISSHATLYWYQQALGQGPEFLTYFNYEAQPDKSGLPSDRFSAERPEGSISTLTIQRTEQRDSAMYRCASSEFPGTGYEQYFGPGTRLTVT.

This clone was observed a single time. This chain uses TRBV7-9 with TRBJ2-1; TRBD2 agrees at 7 bases. From germline, CDR1 is SEHNR and CDR2 FQNEAQ (reference sequence). The CDR3 sequence is 16 residues long. The trim removed 4 bases at V and 0 bases at J, leaving 6 bases unmatched. CDR3 sequence: CASSSLAESSYNEQFF. The CDR3 DNA follows: TGTGCCAGCAGCTCTCTAGCGGAAAGCTCCTACAATGAGCAGTTCTTC.

This clone occurred once. The V call is TRBV2, the J call TRBJ1-3; no firm D call. Germline lookup yields CDR1 SNHLY and CDR2 FYNNEI. V was clipped by 4 bases and J by 8 bases, with 15 bases between them. The CDR3 runs 14 residues. CDR3 nucleotides: TGTGCCAGCAGTGGGCGGCAACTCGGGTACACCATATATTTT. It codes for CASSGRQLGYTIYF.

The chain combines TRBV6-1 with TRBJ1-1; D may be TRBD1 (6 bases). The CDR3 contains 12 residues. Germline CDR1 and CDR2: MNHNS and SASEGT. Trimming shortened V by 6 bases and J by 11 bases, and 16 bases separated the two germline ends. The chain's CDR3 is CASRGGGHGAFF. For the CDR3, the DNA is TGTGCCAGCAGAGGGGGGGGGCACGGGGCTTTCTTT.

The J gene is TRBJ2-3, the V gene TRBV27, with 12 bases aligning to TRBD1. J lost 3 bases, V lost 2 bases, and 6 bases had no gene match. In germline, CDR1 is MNHEY, CDR2 SMNVEV (reference sequence). This CDR3 region has 17 residues. DNA for the CDR3: TGTGCCAGCAGTTTACATCCGGGACAGGGGGCAACAGATACGCAGTATTTT. This sequence encodes CASSLHPGQGATDTQYF.

The chain employs TRBV6-1 and TRBJ2-3; 8 bases agree with TRBD2. V was clipped by 2 bases and J by 4 bases; unmatched bases: 2. Germline loops: CDR1 MNHNS, CDR2 SASEGT. The CDR3 runs 14 residues. CDR3 DNA: TGTGCCAGCAGTGAAACTAGCGGAGCAGATACGCAGTATTTT. Residues: CASSETSGADTQYF.

The gene calls are TRBV27 and TRBJ2-7; D is perhaps TRBD1 (6 bases). Trimming took off 6 bases at V and 6 bases at J, with 12 bases between the two ends. CDR3 length: 12 amino acids. Per the germline V gene, CDR1 is MNHEY and CDR2 is SMNVEV (reference sequence). The CDR3 DNA sequence: TGTGCCAGCAGACCTACAGGGCGCGAGCAGTACTTC. This gives the protein CASRPTGREQYF.

V and J are TRBV9 and TRBJ2-1; 9 positions match TRBD2. The V gene's germline CDR1 is SGDLS and CDR2 YYNGEE. V gave up 4 bases and J gave up 4 bases; unmatched junction bases: 6. The CDR3 loop spans 15 amino acids. As DNA, the CDR3 is TGTGCCAGCAGCCCGCGGACTAGCGAATACAATGAGCAGTTCTTC. This codes for CASSPRTSEYNEQFF.

The chain couples TRBV27 to TRBJ1-1, with D tentatively TRBD1 (5 bases). Deletions cut 0 bases from V and 3 bases from J, with 14 bases between. The CDR3 has 16 residues. Germline CDR1 and CDR2: MNHEY and SMNVEV (reference sequence). CDR3 loop: CASSLSGGRGYTEAFF. CDR3 coding DNA: TGTGCCAGCAGTTTATCGGGGGGGAGGGGATACACTGAAGCTTTCTTT.

The rearrangement joins TRBV7-9 to TRBJ1-2; 8 bases map to TRBD1. The length of the CDR3 is 14 residues. The trim removed 5 bases at V and 7 bases at J, leaving 9 bases unmatched. Germline V lookup: CDR1 SEHNR, CDR2 FQNEAQ (reference sequence). CDR3 region: CASSRSDRGGGYTF. The CDR3 nucleotides are TGTGCCAGCAGCAGGTCAGACAGGGGTGGTGGCTACACCTTC.

The J gene is TRBJ1-5, the V gene TRBV4-1; no clear D. CDR3 length: 15 amino acids. The germline V gene has CDR1 MGHRA and CDR2 YSYEKL. With 0 bases removed from V and 7 bases from J, the gap between germline ends came to 13 bases. CDR3 sequence reads: CASSQEEGKRQPQHF. The CDR3, as DNA: TGCGCCAGCAGCCAAGAGGAGGGAAAAAGGCAGCCCCAGCATTTT.

This clone was found many times. The chain recombines TRBV27 with TRBJ2-5; 7 nucleotides align to TRBD1. V lost 7 bases and J lost 1; bases outside the gene matches: 12. Germline CDR1 is MNHEY and CDR2 is SMNVEV (reference sequence). This CDR3 region has 16 residues. Here the CDR3 DNA reads TGTGCCAGCACCTCCTACACACAGGGGATCCAAGAGACCCAGTACTTC. Protein product: CASTSYTQGIQETQYF.

This clone was recorded only once. This sequence joins TRBV19 and TRBJ2-1, with 9 bases identical to TRBD1. The V segment lost 5 bases and the J segment 5 bases; nucleotides outside the gene matches: 10. This CDR3 region has 16 residues. CDR1 and CDR2 (germline): LNHDA, SQIVND (reference sequence). CDR3: CASSATGTGYNNEQFF. The CDR3 DNA reads as TGTGCCAGTAGTGCAACCGGGACAGGGTACAACAATGAGCAGTTCTTC.

The chain employs TRBV2 and TRBJ2-1, with D possibly matching TRBD2 (5 bases). The CDR3 covers 12 residues. Germline CDR1 is SNHLY and CDR2 is FYNNEI. The V gene lost 7 bases and the J gene lost 7 bases, with 11 bases spanning the gap. For the CDR3, the DNA is TGTGCCAGCATCGGACTGCCGAATGAGCAGTTCTTC. Amino acid sequence: CASIGLPNEQFF.

The rearrangement links TRBV4-3 to TRBJ2-7; 8 nucleotides line up with TRBD2. The V gene end was trimmed by 3 bases and the J gene end by 6 bases; junction bases not matched to a gene: 4. The CDR3 sequence is 13 residues long. The V gene's germline CDR1 is LGHNA and CDR2 YSLEER. This chain's CDR3 is CASSQGTRSEQYF. In DNA form, the CDR3 reads TGCGCCAGCAGCCAGGGGACTAGGAGCGAGCAGTACTTC.

V usage is TRBV29-1 and J usage is TRBJ1-1; no clear D. Germline CDR1 and CDR2: SQVTM and ANQGSEA. The CDR3 length is 12 residues. CDR3 sequence (DNA): TGCGGAGGTATAAGGGAGAACACTGAAGCTTTCTTT. Its protein product is CGGIRENTEAFF.

The chain joins TRBV19 to TRBJ2-7; 8 nucleotides align to TRBD2. The V segment lost 1 base and the J segment 9 bases; nucleotides outside the gene matches: 8. Germline CDR1 is LNHDA and CDR2 is SQIVND (reference sequence). The CDR3 is 14 residues long. The CDR3 is CASSIVSSGSGQYF. For the CDR3, the DNA is TGTGCCAGTAGTATAGTATCAAGCGGGAGTGGGCAGTACTTC.